Reported below is one T cell receptor beta chain. CDR3 length: 14 residues. Germline lookup yields CDR1 PRHDT and CDR2 FYEKMQ (reference sequence). Trimming removed 6 bases at V and 0 bases at J, with 11 bases between. Assay used: immunoSEQ multiplex PCR; TCRdb lists only in-frame clones, some missing. The table has a few million clones, just under 95% seen once. This entry comes from a study of shared clonotypes between healthy human individuals. CD45RO-negative, CCR7-positively selected cells formed the naive CD8 fraction, excluding terminally differentiated effector memory CD45RA+ cells. The V call is TRBV13, the J call TRBJ1-2; no reliable D call. The sequence came from a man aged 18 to 35 in good health. Some clones in this sample may be carry-over from other donors' samples. Sequencing input: naive CD8+ T cells from PBMCs. The CDR3 protein is CASRSGAANYGYTF. The CDR3 bases are TGTGCCAGCAGGTCCGGAGCAGCTAACTATGGCTACACCTTC.